This T cell receptor (beta chain) was profiled in a study of T cells in Graves' hyperthyroidism and ophthalmopathy. V shed 0 bases and J shed 2 bases, with 5 bases lying between them. The CDR3 runs to 14 residues. The germline gives CDR1 MNHEY, CDR2 SVGEGT. TCR beta CDR3 sequences were amplified from RNA transcripts. First-round RT-PCR targeting the TCR CDR3 was performed with the HTBI primer set. Via MiXCR, TCRdb re-called the multiplex PCR reads, giving one row per CDR3 protein. The table includes about 540,000 distinct CDR3 sequences, roughly 50% detected once. This clonotype originated in a woman in her late teens or twenties with Graves' hyperthyroidism. The material sequenced was peripheral blood or thyroid tissue (not recorded which). The J gene is TRBJ1-3, the V gene TRBV6-2 or TRBV6-3; no firm D call. The CDR3 region has the DNA TGTGCCAGCAGTTACTCGGCCACTGGAAACACCATATATTTT. Protein product: CASSYSATGNTIYF.